These 26 T cell receptor beta chains share one sample of origin, sequenced in a study of blood T cells in healthy people across ages (dated by TCRdb to the mid-2010s). Library method: 5' RACE. These reads were obtained on an Illumina HiSeq 2500. A second 7 to 11 cycle PCR used a sample-barcoded 5' primer and a J-beta primer mix. Starting from the raw public reads, TCRdb applied fastp trimming at Q25, assembled clones with MiXCR and retained in-frame beta chains. Each entry merges the rows of one CDR3 protein and shows their most common DNA and genes. The sample records around 1,500,000 distinct CDR3 sequences, approximately 30% of which are singletons. 7.7% of the sample is in the top ten clones. Material for sequencing was blood. These receptors were obtained from a woman aged 25-40 years in good health.

This clonotype was observed a single time. It may be a read error: a sequence one base away is much more abundant. The rearrangement joins TRBV20-1 to TRBJ2-4; 8 bases are a match to TRBD2. The CDR3 covers 16 residues. Germline CDR1 is DFQATT and CDR2 is SNEGSKA (reference sequence). CDR3 nucleotide sequence: TGCGGTGCTGGGGGAGCGGGAGAATCCTGGAGGAACATTCAGTACTTC. As protein: CGAGGAGESWRNIQYF.

The rearrangement links TRBV29-1 to TRBJ2-2, with D perhaps TRBD1 (6 bases). Trimming pared 5 bases from V and 5 bases from J, leaving 15 bases between. The CDR3 spans 14 residues. Per the germline V gene, CDR1 is SQVTM and CDR2 is ANQGSEA. CDR3 nucleotide sequence: TGCAGCGTTAGGGACAAGTCTTGGACCGGGGAGCTGTTTTTT. It encodes CSVRDKSWTGELFF.

The V and J genes are TRBV2 and TRBJ1-4; a weak D match, TRBD1 (5 bases). The CDR3 contains 14 residues. V was pared by 6 bases and J by 0 bases, with 8 bases between. Germline CDR1 and CDR2: SNHLY and FYNNEI. In DNA, the CDR3 is TGTGCCAGCAGGGGACTCACAACTAATGAAAAACTGTTTTTT. Encoded protein: CASRGLTTNEKLFF. Together with reference TRBV2 and TRBJ1-4, the CDR3 gives the full variable domain: EPEVTQTPSHQVTQMGQEVILRCVPISNHLYFYWYRQILGQKVEFLVSFYNNEISEKSEIFDDQFSVERPDGSNFTLKIRSTKLEDSAMYFCASRGLTTNEKLFFGSGTQLSVL.

This clonotype was detected a few times. V gene TRBV5-1 combines with J gene TRBJ2-7, with D tentatively TRBD1 (5 bases). Between the trimmed V and J ends, which lost 6 bases and 0 bases, there was a span of 16 bases. The CDR3 is 15 amino acids. Germline assignment: CDR1 SGHRS and CDR2 YFSETQ. CDR3 nucleotide sequence: TGCGCCAGCAAGGGGATGATAGGTAGCTCCTACGAGCAGTACTTC. It is translated as CASKGMIGSSYEQYF.

On this clonotype itself: One junction end does not reproduce the germline sequence, and a read error may be involved. The rearrangement uses TRBV7-3 and TRBJ2-4; 8 bases match TRBD1. The DNA end is a closer match to TRBJ2-7, so the J assignment may be wrong. The V gene's germline CDR1 is SGHTA and CDR2 FQGTGA. The CDR3 runs 15 residues. The CDR3 region has the DNA TGTGCCAGCAGCGTAACAGGGGGACTTAGCTACGAGCAGTACTTC. Translation: CASSVTGGLSYEQYF.

Comments on this clonotype: The junction departs from germline at one end; a sequencing error may be responsible. The chain employs TRBV20-1 and TRBJ2-6; a weak D match, TRBD1 (5 bases). CDR1 is DFQATT and CDR2 is SNEGSKA in the germline V gene (reference sequence). This CDR3 region has 14 residues. The CDR3 reads CSAGRSSGANVRTF. CDR3 DNA sequence: TGCAGTGCTGGGCGGAGCTCTGGGGCCAACGTCCGGACTTTC.

The chain couples TRBV28 to TRBJ2-7; D is ambiguous. Germline V gene lookup returns CDR1 MDHEN and CDR2 SYDVKM. The CDR3 is made up of 14 amino acids. V gave up 6 bases and J gave up 6 bases, with 18 bases separating them. CDR3 sequence (DNA): TGTGCCAGCAGGCCTAGGAGTATACCCTCCGAGCAGTACTTC. This translates into CASRPRSIPSEQYF. The variable domain in full, completed from reference TRBV28 and TRBJ2-7, reads DVKVTQSSRYLVKRTGEKVFLECVQDMDHENMFWYRQDPGLGLRLIYFSYDVKMKEKGDIPEGYSVSREKKERFSLILESASTNQTSMYLCASRPRSIPSEQYFGPGTRLTVT.

This clonotype was found a few times. The J gene is TRBJ1-6, the V gene TRBV7-9, with TRBD1 matching 7 bases. The CDR3 is 16 residues long. Germline CDR1 SEHNR, CDR2 FQNEAQ (reference sequence). J was trimmed by 6 bases and V by 3 bases; bases with no gene match: 8. CDR3 protein: CASSLIGGSGNSPLHF. The CDR3 DNA reads as TGTGCCAGCAGCTTGATAGGGGGCTCTGGTAATTCACCCCTCCACTTT.

The sample holds a few counts of this clonotype. V gene TRBV7-9 combines with J gene TRBJ2-3, with 9 positions matching TRBD1. Germline lookup yields CDR1 SEHNR and CDR2 FQNEAQ (reference sequence). This CDR3 spans 15 amino acids. Trimming removed 6 bases from V and 3 bases from J; junction bases left unmatched: 7. For the CDR3, the DNA is TGTGCCAGCAGATCCACCGGACAGGGGACAGATACGCAGTATTTT. This translates into CASRSTGQGTDTQYF.

This clonotype was observed at least ten times. The chain joins TRBV12-3 or TRBV12-4 to TRBJ1-2; possibly TRBD1 for D (5 bases). This CDR3 comprises 13 residues. Deletions cut 5 bases from V and 4 bases from J, with 11 bases between. The CDR3 nucleotides read TGTGCCAGCAGTCATCCGGGGGGCTATGGCTACACCTTC. It encodes CASSHPGGYGYTF.

This clonotype was counted once. The junction differs from germline at one of its ends, possibly a read error. This chain joins TRBV6-2 or TRBV6-3 and TRBJ2-1, with D possibly being TRBD2 (6 bases). The CDR3 sequence is 14 residues long. Germline V gives CDR1 MNHEY, CDR2 SVGEGT. In nucleotides, the CDR3 is TGTGCCAGCAGTTCGACTAGTCTCTACAATGAGCAGCTCTTC. Amino acids: CASSSTSLYNEQLF.

The J gene is TRBJ2-7, the V gene TRBV7-6, with D perhaps matching TRBD1 or TRBD2 (6 bases each). CDR1 and CDR2 from the germline V gene are SGHVS and FNYEAQ. This CDR3 has 15 residues. The ends were cut back, 7 bases at V and 2 bases at J, with 18 bases in the middle. The CDR3 nucleotides read TGTGCCAGCACCAAACTAGAGGGGGGTCCCTACGAGCAGTACTTC. The encoded protein is CASTKLEGGPYEQYF.

V is TRBV4-3 and J is TRBJ2-1; 12 bases align to TRBD2. The V gene's germline CDR1 is LGHNA and CDR2 YSLEER. Trimming at V came to 1 base and at J to 7 bases, leaving 11 bases not matched to a gene. CDR3 length: 18 residues. CDR3 loop: CASSQGRGETSGGNEQFF. In DNA, the CDR3 is TGCGCCAGCAGCCAAGGACGAGGCGAGACTAGCGGGGGTAATGAGCAGTTCTTC.

This clonotype has only a few counts. This chain links TRBV5-5 with TRBJ1-1; D remains ambiguous. Germline CDR1 reads SGHKS; CDR2 reads YYEKEE (reference sequence). Between the trimmed V and J ends, which lost 2 bases and 2 bases, there was a span of 13 bases. The CDR3 has 15 amino acids. The CDR3 bases are TGTGCCAGCAGCTTCTGGATTGGGAGCAACACTGAAGCTTTCTTT. Its translation: CASSFWIGSNTEAFF.

The rearrangement joins TRBV12-3 or TRBV12-4 to TRBJ2-1; 8 nucleotides match TRBD2. The CDR3 contains 15 residues. V trimming: 3 bases; J trimming: 6 bases; junction bases outside the gene matches: 7. The CDR3 nucleotides are TGTGCCAGCAGTTTTGCGGCGGGGGGCGGCAATGAGCAGTTCTTC. It codes for CASSFAAGGGNEQFF.

A note on this clonotype: A much larger clone differs from this one at a single base, so this may be a read error. A read error is likely, as this CDR3 ends without the conserved phenylalanine or tryptophan. The chain has TRBV29-1 and TRBJ1-2, with D possibly TRBD1 on 5 matching bases. Per the germline V gene, CDR1 is SQVTM and CDR2 is ANQGSEA. CDR3 length equals 12 residues. Trimming took off 4 bases at V and 2 bases at J, with 8 bases between the two ends. The CDR3 spells CSVVAGNYGYTL. The CDR3 DNA follows: TGCAGCGTTGTTGCAGGGAACTATGGCTACACCCTC.

As for this clonotype: This may stem from a read error, because a much larger clone lies one nucleotide away. The chain links TRBV29-1 to TRBJ1-4, with D perhaps TRBD1 (5 bases). The CDR3 has 15 residues. The germline gives CDR1 SQVTM, CDR2 ANQGSEA. CDR3: CSVGGWGGTSEKLFF. CDR3 coding DNA: TGCAGCGTTGGCGGCTGGGGCGGAACTAGTGAAAAACTGTTTTTT.

This clonotype was seen a few times. The J gene is TRBJ2-1, the V gene TRBV24-1; the D is unclear. Germline CDR1 is KGHDR and CDR2 is SFDVKD. Trimming stripped 5 bases from V and 1 base from J, with 8 bases between. CDR3 length: 14 amino acids. The CDR3 reads CATSARPSYNEQFF. In DNA form, the CDR3 reads TGTGCCACCAGTGCCAGGCCTTCCTACAATGAGCAGTTCTTC.

To note about this clonotype: Mismatch with germline at one junction end may stem from a read error. V is TRBV7-1 and J is TRBJ1-6, with a weak D call TRBD1 (6 bases). TRBV7-1 is filed as an ORF, its function uncertain. The CDR3 spans 13 residues. CDR3 nucleotides: TGTGCCAACAGCTCGGACAGACTCAACCCCCTCCACTTT. Its protein is CANSSDRLNPLHF.

Written as DNA, the CDR3 is TGTGCCAGCTCACCTCTCCCGGGACCCGCTAGAAATGAGCAGTACTTC. This encodes CASSPLPGPARNEQYF. The J gene is TRBJ2-5, the V gene TRBV18, with D perhaps matching TRBD1 or TRBD2 (5 bases each). V shed 3 bases and J shed 11 bases, with 25 bases lying between them. The CDR3 spans 16 residues. Germline V gives CDR1 KGHSH, CDR2 LQKENI. The variable domain in full, completed from reference TRBV18 and TRBJ2-5, reads NAGVMQNPRHLVRRRGQEARLRCSPMKGHSHVYWYRQLPEEGLKFMVYLQKENIIDESGMPKERFSAEFPKEGPSILRIQQVVRGDSAAYFCASSPLPGPARNEQYFGPGTRLLVL.

On this clonotype: A much larger clone sits a single nucleotide away, making a read error possible. This chain connects TRBV6-4 to TRBJ1-1; D not resolved. This CDR3 has 8 residues. Germline V gene sequence: CDR1 MRHNA, CDR2 SNTAGT. The V end was cut by 11 bases, the J end by 9 bases, with 7 bases between. The CDR3 protein is CAPGQAFF. For the CDR3, the DNA is TGTGCCCCAGGTCAAGCTTTCTTT.

This clonotype was detected ten times or more. This chain links TRBV6-2 or TRBV6-3 with TRBJ2-7; D unclear. Per germline, CDR1 MNHEY and CDR2 SVGEGT. V gave up 5 bases and J gave up 0 bases, with 11 bases separating them. The CDR3 covers 14 residues. CDR3 sequence (DNA): TGTGCCAGCAGTCTTTACGAGAGCTCCTACGAGCAGTACTTC. This sequence encodes CASSLYESSYEQYF.

The chain links TRBV4-3 to TRBJ2-3; D gene unclear. V was shortened by 1 base and J by 0 bases, with 11 bases between the two germline ends. The V gene's germline CDR1 is LGHNA and CDR2 YSLEER. The CDR3 contains 16 residues. Written as DNA, the CDR3 is TGCGCCAGCAGCCAAGTAGGGTTTTATAGCACAGATACGCAGTATTTT. Translated, it gives CASSQVGFYSTDTQYF.

This chain connects TRBV2 to TRBJ2-7, with 7 bases fitting TRBD2. The V gene end was trimmed by 8 bases and the J gene end by 2 bases; junction bases not matched to a gene: 6. Germline V gene sequence: CDR1 SNHLY, CDR2 FYNNEI. The length of the CDR3 is 13 residues. The CDR3 nucleotides are TGTGCCAGCGACGGGAGGACGGCCTACGAGCAGTACTTC. This codes for CASDGRTAYEQYF. The full variable domain, rest sourced from reference TRBV2 and TRBJ2-7, is EPEVTQTPSHQVTQMGQEVILRCVPISNHLYFYWYRQILGQKVEFLVSFYNNEISEKSEIFDDQFSVERPDGSNFTLKIRSTKLEDSAMYFCASDGRTAYEQYFGPGTRLTVT.

This clonotype was observed a handful of times. This rearrangement joins TRBV5-1 to TRBJ2-7; D perhaps matches TRBD2 (6 bases). V was shortened by 0 bases and J by 6 bases, with 13 bases between the two germline ends. The germline V gene has CDR1 SGHRS and CDR2 YFSETQ. This CDR3 spans 14 amino acids. The CDR3 loop is CASSLGPGVGEQYF. DNA of the CDR3: TGCGCCAGCAGCTTGGGGCCGGGGGTGGGCGAGCAGTACTTC.

The chain employs TRBV12-3 or TRBV12-4 and TRBJ1-4, with 7 bases that match TRBD1. The CDR3 spans 14 residues. With 8 bases clipped from V and 8 bases from J, the junction kept 11 bases outside the gene matches. CDR3 nucleotides: TGTGCCAGCCGAGAGACAGGGCGAGACGAAAAACTGTTTTTT. Amino acid sequence: CASRETGRDEKLFF.